The 11 T cell receptor beta chains below were found in one sample sequenced in a study of blood T cell repertoires in COVID-19. The data were produced by immunoSEQ multiplex PCR, yet TCRdb's version contains in-frame clones alone and is incomplete. The table lists roughly 350,000 clones, approximately 88% of them singletons. Sample: peripheral blood. The receptor source for this set is a woman aged 45-65 years with active or convalescent COVID-19.

The rearrangement joins TRBV18 to TRBJ2-5; TRBD2 is a possible D gene (6 bases). Deletions cut 5 bases from V and 5 bases from J, with 12 bases between. Germline CDR1 and CDR2: KGHSH and LQKENI. This CDR3 spans 13 amino acids. The CDR3 region is CASSAGGGETQYF. The CDR3 DNA follows: TGTGCCAGCTCAGCGGGCGGAGGGGAGACCCAGTACTTC.

The chain has TRBV11-2 and TRBJ1-5; D is undetermined. Per the germline V gene, CDR1 is SGHAT and CDR2 is FQNNGV. The V and J ends lost 5 bases and 4 bases respectively, with 9 bases between them. CDR3 length: 13 amino acids. CDR3 DNA: TGTGCCAGCAGCCAAGGGAGGAATCAGCCCCAGCATTTT. Translated, it gives CASSQGRNQPQHF.

This clone was picked up one time. This chain links TRBV3-1 (or the pseudogene TRBV3-2) with TRBJ2-5; 7 nucleotides align to TRBD1. CDR3 length: 13 residues. Unmatched junction bases numbered 9, after V lost 5 bases and J lost 9 bases. CDR1 LGHDT and CDR2 YNNKEL come from the germline V gene (reference sequence). CDR3 loop: CASSEDRSSSQYF. The CDR3 DNA sequence: TGTGCCAGCAGCGAGGACAGGTCTTCGTCCCAGTACTTC.

The V and J genes are TRBV4-1 and TRBJ1-4, with D possibly matching TRBD1 (6 bases). Trimming removed 8 bases at V and 8 bases at J, with 18 bases between. This CDR3 has 14 residues. Germline CDR1 MGHRA, CDR2 YSYEKL. In nucleotides, the CDR3 is TGCGCCAGCGGCGGTGAAGGGGGAGTCGAAAAACTGTTTTTT. This sequence encodes CASGGEGGVEKLFF.

The count of this clone is one. The chain uses TRBV25-1 and TRBJ1-3; D gene ambiguous. CDR3 size: 15 residues. Trimming removed 1 base at V and 1 base at J, with 8 bases between. Germline-derived CDR1 and CDR2 are MGHDK and SYGVNS. The CDR3 loop reads CASSESSGSGNTIYF. CDR3 DNA sequence: TGTGCCAGCAGTGAATCTTCGGGATCTGGAAACACCATATATTTT.

This chain uses TRBV30 with TRBJ1-1, with 9 positions matching TRBD1. The junction had 10 bases not matched to a gene; V was cut back by 5 bases and J by 3 bases. The germline V gene encodes CDR1 GTSNPN and CDR2 SVGIG (reference sequence). The CDR3 is 15 amino acids. The DNA of the CDR3 is TGTGCCTGGGGGACAGGGTCTAAGGTCGACACTGAAGCTTTCTTT. Its translation: CAWGTGSKVDTEAFF.

To note about this clone: Other DNA sequences in the same sample also yield this CDR3. This sequence joins TRBV29-1 and TRBJ1-3; D is perhaps TRBD1 (5 bases). Trimming removed 6 bases at V and 0 bases at J, with 9 bases between. Germline-derived CDR1 and CDR2 are SQVTM and ANQGSEA. The CDR3 is made up of 13 amino acids. This CDR3 is CSVGGSSGNTIYF. The CDR3 bases are TGCAGCGTGGGGGGGTCCTCTGGAAACACCATATATTTT.

This sequence joins TRBV19 and TRBJ2-2; 10 nucleotides match TRBD2. V dropped 3 bases and J dropped 8; count of bases not matched to a gene: 6. The V gene's germline CDR1 is LNHDA and CDR2 SQIVND (reference sequence). The CDR3 is 15 amino acids. The CDR3 is CASSIIAGGAGELFF. Here the CDR3 DNA reads TGTGCCAGTAGTATTATAGCGGGAGGCGCTGGGGAGCTGTTTTTT.

The chain uses TRBV2 and TRBJ1-6, with D perhaps TRBD1 (5 bases). CDR1 and CDR2 from the germline V gene are SNHLY and FYNNEI. This CDR3 comprises 15 residues. Deletions cut 3 bases from V and 9 bases from J, with 15 bases between. The CDR3 loop reads CASSDERATGSPLHF. CDR3 coding DNA: TGTGCCAGCAGTGATGAAAGGGCTACAGGTTCACCCCTCCACTTT. The full variable domain, with the rest looked up from reference TRBV2 and TRBJ1-6, is EPEVTQTPSHQVTQMGQEVILRCVPISNHLYFYWYRQILGQKVEFLVSFYNNEISEKSEIFDDQFSVERPDGSNFTLKIRSTKLEDSAMYFCASSDERATGSPLHFGNGTRLTVT.

CDR3 coding DNA: TGTGCCAGCAGCCCCCTGGGGGGACAGGGCGGGGAAAAACTGTTTTTT. Amino acid sequence: CASSPLGGQGGEKLFF. The chain uses TRBV7-9 and TRBJ1-4; 9 bases match TRBD1. With 5 bases clipped from V and 8 bases from J, the junction kept 12 bases outside the gene matches. The CDR3 totals 16 residues. The germline CDR1 and CDR2 sequences are SEHNR and FQNEAQ (reference sequence).

This clone was counted once. The gene calls are TRBV7-9 and TRBJ2-1; D unclear. Germline loops: CDR1 SEHNR, CDR2 FQNEAQ (reference sequence). The CDR3 is made up of 15 amino acids. Trimming shortened V by 4 bases and J by 2 bases, and 12 bases separated the two germline ends. The DNA of the CDR3 is TGTGCCAGCAGCTCCAAAACAAGTACCTACAATGAGCAGTTCTTC. The encoded protein is CASSSKTSTYNEQFF.